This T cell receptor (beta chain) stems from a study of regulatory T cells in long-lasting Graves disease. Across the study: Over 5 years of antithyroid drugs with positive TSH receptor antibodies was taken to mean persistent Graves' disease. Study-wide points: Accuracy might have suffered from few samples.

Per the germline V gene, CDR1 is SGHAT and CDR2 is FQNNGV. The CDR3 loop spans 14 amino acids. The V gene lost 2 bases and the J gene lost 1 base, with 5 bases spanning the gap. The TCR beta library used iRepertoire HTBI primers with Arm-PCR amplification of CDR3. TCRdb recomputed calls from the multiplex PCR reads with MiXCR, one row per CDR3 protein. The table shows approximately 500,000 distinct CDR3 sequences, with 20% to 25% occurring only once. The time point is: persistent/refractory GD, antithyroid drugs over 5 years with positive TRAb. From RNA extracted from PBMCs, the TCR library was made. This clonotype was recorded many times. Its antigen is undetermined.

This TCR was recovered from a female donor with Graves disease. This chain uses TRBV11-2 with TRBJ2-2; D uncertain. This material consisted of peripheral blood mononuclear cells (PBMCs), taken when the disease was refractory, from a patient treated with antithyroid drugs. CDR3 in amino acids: CASSLIMNTGELFF. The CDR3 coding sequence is TGTGCCAGCAGCTTAATAATGAACACCGGGGAGCTGTTTTTT.